This T cell receptor beta chain appears in the sequencing data of a study of long-term antiretroviral therapy in people with HIV. CDR1 LGHNA and CDR2 YSLEER come from the germline V gene. This CDR3 is built from 16 residues. J lost 8 bases, V lost 1 base, and 10 bases had no gene match. At the survey level, the v3.0 immunoSEQ assay was run. The assay was immunoSEQ multiplex PCR, and TCRdb's table has in-frame clones only and misses some. The sample records some 43,000 clones, around 86% being singletons. This TCR was sampled from a woman aged 50 to 60 with HIV. The J gene is TRBJ2-1, the V gene TRBV4-3, with 8 bases lining up with TRBD1. The specimen was unsorted PBMCs, collected 0.1 years before starting antiretroviral therapy. Here the CDR3 reads CASSQAGQAPGYEQFF. For the CDR3, the DNA is TGCGCCAGCAGCCAAGCGGGACAGGCACCGGGGTATGAGCAGTTCTTC.